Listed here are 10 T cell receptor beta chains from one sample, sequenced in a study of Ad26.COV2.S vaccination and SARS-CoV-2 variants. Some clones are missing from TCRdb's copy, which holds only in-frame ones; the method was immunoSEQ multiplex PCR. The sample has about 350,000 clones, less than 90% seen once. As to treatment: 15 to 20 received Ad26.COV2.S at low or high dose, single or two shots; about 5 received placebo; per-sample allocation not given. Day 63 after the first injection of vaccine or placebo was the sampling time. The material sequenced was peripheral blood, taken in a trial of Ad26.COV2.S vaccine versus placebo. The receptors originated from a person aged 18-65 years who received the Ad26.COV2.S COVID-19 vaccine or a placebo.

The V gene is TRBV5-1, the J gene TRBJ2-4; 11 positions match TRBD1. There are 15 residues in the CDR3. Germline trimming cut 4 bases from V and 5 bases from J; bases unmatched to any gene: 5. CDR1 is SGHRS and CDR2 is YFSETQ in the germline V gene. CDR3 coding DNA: TGCGCCAGCAGCCCTTGGACAGGGGGCGAAAACATTCAGTACTTC. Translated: CASSPWTGGENIQYF.

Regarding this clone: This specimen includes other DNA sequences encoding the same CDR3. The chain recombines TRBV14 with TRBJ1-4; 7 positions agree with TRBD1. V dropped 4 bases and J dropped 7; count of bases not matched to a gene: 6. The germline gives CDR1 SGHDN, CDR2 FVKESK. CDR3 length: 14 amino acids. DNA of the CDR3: TGTGCCAGCAGCCCACGACAGGGACGTGAAAAACTGTTTTTT. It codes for CASSPRQGREKLFF. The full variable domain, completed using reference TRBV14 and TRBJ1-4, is EAGVTQFPSHSVIEKGQTVTLRCDPISGHDNLYWYRRVMGKEIKFLLHFVKESKQDESGMPNNRFLAERTGGTYSTLKVQPAELEDSGVYFCASSPRQGREKLFFGSGTQLSVL.

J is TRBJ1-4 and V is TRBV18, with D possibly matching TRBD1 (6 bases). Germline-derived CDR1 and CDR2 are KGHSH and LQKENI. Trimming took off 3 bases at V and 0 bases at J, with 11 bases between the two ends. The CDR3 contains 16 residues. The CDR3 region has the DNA TGTGCCAGCTCACCCTGGGGGCGTGCAACTAATGAAAAACTGTTTTTT. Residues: CASSPWGRATNEKLFF.

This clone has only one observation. CDR3 residues: CASSIGGLAGTDTQYF. The CDR3 DNA reads TGTGCCAGTAGTATCGGGGGACTAGCCGGAACAGATACGCAGTATTTT. The J gene is TRBJ2-3, the V gene TRBV19; 9 bases are shared with TRBD2. CDR3 length: 16 residues. J lost 3 bases, V lost 3 bases, and 7 bases had no gene match. Germline CDR1 reads LNHDA; CDR2 reads SQIVND (reference sequence).

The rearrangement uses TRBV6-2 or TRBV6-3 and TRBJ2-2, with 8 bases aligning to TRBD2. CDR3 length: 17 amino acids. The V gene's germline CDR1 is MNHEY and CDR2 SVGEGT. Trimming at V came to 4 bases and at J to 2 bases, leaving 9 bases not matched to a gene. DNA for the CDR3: TGTGCCAGCAGTTGGGAGCGGGGGCGGGGAAACACCGGGGAGCTGTTTTTT. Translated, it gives CASSWERGRGNTGELFF.

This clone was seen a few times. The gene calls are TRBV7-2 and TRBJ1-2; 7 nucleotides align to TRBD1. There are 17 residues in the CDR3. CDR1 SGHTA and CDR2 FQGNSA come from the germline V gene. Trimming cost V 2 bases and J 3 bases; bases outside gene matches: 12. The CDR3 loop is CASSLRPGQVYYYGYTF. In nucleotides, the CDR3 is TGTGCCAGCAGCTTACGCCCCGGACAGGTATATTACTATGGCTACACCTTC.

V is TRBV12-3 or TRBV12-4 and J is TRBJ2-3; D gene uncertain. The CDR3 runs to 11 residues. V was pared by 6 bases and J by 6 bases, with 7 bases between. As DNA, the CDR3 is TGTGCCAGCAGCCCTCAGGATACGCAGTATTTT. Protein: CASSPQDTQYF.

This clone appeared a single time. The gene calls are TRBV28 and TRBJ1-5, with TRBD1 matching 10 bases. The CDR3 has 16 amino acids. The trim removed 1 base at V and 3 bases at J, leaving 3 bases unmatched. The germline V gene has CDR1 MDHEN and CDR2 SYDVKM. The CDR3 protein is CASSLLGQGNNQPQHF. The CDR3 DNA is TGTGCCAGCAGTTTATTGGGACAGGGGAACAATCAGCCCCAGCATTTT.

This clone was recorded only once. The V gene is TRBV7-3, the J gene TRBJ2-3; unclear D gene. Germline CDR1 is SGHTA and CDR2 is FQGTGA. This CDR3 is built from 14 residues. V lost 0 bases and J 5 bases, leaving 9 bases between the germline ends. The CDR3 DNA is TGTGCCAGCAGCTTAACTTCGGTGGGAGATACGCAGTATTTT. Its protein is CASSLTSVGDTQYF.

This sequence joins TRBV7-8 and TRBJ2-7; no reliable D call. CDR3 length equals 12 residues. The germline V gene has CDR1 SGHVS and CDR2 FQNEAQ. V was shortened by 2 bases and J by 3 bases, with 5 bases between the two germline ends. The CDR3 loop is CASSLPLYEQYF. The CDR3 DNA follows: TGTGCCAGCAGCTTACCCCTCTACGAGCAGTACTTC.